The clone carrying this TCR beta chain was detected ten times or more. This record belongs to a study of T-cell reconstitution after alpha-beta-depleted transplantation in children. Preparation of the TCRbeta library involved a method that used unique molecular identifiers. TCRdb re-analysed the PCR reads in MiXCR, keeping a single row per CDR3 protein. Here the sample spans about 220,000 distinct CDR3 sequences, approximately 15% being singletons. The CDR3 is 15 residues long. With 4 bases removed from V and 5 bases from J, the gap between germline ends came to 18 bases. CDR1 and CDR2 from the germline V gene are SGHRS and YFSETQ.

The source material was PBMCs, mostly from graft donor cells, sampled 360 days after TCRalphabeta/CD19-depleted stem cell transplant. The chain uses TRBV5-1 and TRBJ2-5, with a weak D call TRBD1 (6 bases). This receptor was taken from a male patient between 2 and 15 years old who had a stem cell transplant for acute lymphoblastic leukemia, so the T cells may come from the graft donor. The CDR3 DNA sequence: TGCGCCAGCAGCCCTTCGGAAGGGGGATACGAGACCCAGTACTTC. Protein product: CASSPSEGGYETQYF.